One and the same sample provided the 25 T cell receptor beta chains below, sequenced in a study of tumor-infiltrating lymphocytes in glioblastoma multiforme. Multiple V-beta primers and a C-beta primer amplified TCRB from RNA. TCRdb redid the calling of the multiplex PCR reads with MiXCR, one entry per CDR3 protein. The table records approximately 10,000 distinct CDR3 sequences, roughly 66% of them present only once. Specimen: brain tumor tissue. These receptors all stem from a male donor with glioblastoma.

The CDR3 DNA reads TGCGCCAGCAGCCAAAGGACCAGCACAGATACGCAGTATTTT. Its translation: CASSQRTSTDTQYF. The V gene is TRBV4-1, the J gene TRBJ2-3; D is ambiguous. Per germline, CDR1 MGHRA and CDR2 YSYEKL. The CDR3 totals 14 residues. The V end was cut by 2 bases, the J end by 0 bases, with 6 bases between.

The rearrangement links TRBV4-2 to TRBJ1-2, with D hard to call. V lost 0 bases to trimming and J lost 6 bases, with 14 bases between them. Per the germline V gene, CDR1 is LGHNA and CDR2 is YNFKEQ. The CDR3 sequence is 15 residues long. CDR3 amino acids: CASSQDLTSADGYTF. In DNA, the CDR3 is TGTGCCAGCAGCCAAGATTTGACGTCAGCCGATGGCTACACCTTC.

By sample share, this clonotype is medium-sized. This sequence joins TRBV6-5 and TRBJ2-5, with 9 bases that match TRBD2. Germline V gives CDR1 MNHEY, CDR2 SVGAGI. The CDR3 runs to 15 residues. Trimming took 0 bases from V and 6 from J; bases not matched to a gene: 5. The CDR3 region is CASSYSVSGSQTQYF. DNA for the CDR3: TGTGCCAGCAGTTACTCGGTTAGCGGGAGCCAGACCCAGTACTTC.

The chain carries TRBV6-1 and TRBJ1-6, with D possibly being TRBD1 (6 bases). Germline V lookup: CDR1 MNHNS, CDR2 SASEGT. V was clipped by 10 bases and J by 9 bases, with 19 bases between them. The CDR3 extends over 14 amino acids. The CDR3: CATPTQGDVSPLHF. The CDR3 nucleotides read TGTGCCACCCCGACACAGGGTGATGTTTCACCCCTCCACTTT.

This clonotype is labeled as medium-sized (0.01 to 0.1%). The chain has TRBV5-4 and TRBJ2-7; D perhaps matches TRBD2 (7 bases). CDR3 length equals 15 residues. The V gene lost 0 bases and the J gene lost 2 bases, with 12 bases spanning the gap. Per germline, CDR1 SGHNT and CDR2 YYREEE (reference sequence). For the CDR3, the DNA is TGTGCCAGCAGCTTGGCGAGGGGGGGGGCCTACGAGCAGTACTTC. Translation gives CASSLARGGAYEQYF.

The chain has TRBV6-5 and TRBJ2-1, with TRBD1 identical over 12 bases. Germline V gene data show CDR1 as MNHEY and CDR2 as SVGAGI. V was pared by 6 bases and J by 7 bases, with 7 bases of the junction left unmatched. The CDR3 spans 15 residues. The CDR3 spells CASSPGTGGKNEQFF. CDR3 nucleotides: TGTGCCAGCAGCCCTGGGACAGGGGGCAAAAATGAGCAGTTCTTC.

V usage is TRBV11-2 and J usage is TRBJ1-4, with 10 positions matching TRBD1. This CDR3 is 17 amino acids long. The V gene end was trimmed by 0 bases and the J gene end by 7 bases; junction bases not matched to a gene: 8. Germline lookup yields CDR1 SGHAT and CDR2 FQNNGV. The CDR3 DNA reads TGTGCCAGCAGCTTAGATCCTAGGGACAGGGGTGGTGAAAAACTGTTTTTT. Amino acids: CASSLDPRDRGGEKLFF.

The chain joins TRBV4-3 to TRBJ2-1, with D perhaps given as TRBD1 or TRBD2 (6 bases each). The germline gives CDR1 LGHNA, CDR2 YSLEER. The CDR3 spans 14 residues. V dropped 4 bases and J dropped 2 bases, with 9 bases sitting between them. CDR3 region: CASSPGATYNEQFF. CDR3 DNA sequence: TGCGCCAGCAGCCCGGGGGCTACCTACAATGAGCAGTTCTTC.

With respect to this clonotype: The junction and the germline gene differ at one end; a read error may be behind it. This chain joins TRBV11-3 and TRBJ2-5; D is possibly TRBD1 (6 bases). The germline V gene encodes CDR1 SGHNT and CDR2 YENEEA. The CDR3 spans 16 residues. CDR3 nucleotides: TGTGCCAGCAGCTTAGATCAAGGACAGCCCCTTTGGACCCGGTACTTC. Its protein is CASSLDQGQPLWTRYF.

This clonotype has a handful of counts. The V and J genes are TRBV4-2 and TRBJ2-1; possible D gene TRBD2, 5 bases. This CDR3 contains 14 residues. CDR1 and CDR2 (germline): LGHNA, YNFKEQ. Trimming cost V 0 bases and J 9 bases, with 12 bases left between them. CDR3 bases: TGTGCCAGCAGCCAAGAGCGGGTAGGAGGTGAGCAGTTCTTC. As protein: CASSQERVGGEQFF.

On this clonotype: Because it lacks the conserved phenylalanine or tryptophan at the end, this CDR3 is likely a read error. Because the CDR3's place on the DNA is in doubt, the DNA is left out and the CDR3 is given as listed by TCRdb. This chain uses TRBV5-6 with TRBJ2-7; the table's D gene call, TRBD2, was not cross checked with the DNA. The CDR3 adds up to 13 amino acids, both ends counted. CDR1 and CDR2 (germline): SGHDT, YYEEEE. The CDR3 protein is CASSLTSLHEQYL.

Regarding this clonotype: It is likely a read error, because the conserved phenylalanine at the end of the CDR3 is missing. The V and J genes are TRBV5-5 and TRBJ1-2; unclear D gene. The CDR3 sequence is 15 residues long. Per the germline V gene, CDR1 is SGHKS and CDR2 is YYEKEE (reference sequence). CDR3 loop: CVSSLVLSLTEGYTL. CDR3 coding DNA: TGTGTCAGCAGCTTGGTCCTCAGCCTCACTGAGGGCTACACCCTC.

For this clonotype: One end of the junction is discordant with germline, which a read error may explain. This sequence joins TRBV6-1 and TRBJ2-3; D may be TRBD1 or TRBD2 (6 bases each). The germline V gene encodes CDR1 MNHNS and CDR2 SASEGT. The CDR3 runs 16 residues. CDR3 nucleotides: TGTGCCAGCAGTGAGGGCAGTACGGGGGCCACAGATACGGAGTATTTT. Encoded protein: CASSEGSTGATDTEYF.

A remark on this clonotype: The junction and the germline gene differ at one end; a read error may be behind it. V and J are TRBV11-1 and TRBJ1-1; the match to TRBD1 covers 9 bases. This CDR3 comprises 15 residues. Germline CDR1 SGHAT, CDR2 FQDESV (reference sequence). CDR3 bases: TGTGCCAGCAGCTTCCCGGGGACAGGGCGCGCTGAAGCTTCCTTT. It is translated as CASSFPGTGRAEASF.

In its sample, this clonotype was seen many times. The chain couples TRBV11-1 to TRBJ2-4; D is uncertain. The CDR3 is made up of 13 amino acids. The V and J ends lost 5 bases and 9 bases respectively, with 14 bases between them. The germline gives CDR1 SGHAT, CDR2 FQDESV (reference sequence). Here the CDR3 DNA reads TGTGCCAGCAGCCCCCTCAAGGCCGGCATTCAGTACTTC. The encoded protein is CASSPLKAGIQYF.

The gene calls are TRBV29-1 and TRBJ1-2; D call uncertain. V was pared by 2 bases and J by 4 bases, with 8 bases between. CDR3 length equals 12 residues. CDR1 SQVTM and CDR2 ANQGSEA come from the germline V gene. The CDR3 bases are TGCAGCGTTGAACAGCTTACCTATGGCTACACCTTC. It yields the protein CSVEQLTYGYTF.

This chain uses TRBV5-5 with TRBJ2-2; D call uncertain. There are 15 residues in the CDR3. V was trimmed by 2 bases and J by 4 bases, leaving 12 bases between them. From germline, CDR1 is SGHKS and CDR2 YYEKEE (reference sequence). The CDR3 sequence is CASSFGEVGTGELFF. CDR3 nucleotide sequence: TGTGCCAGCAGCTTCGGCGAGGTGGGCACCGGGGAGCTGTTTTTT.

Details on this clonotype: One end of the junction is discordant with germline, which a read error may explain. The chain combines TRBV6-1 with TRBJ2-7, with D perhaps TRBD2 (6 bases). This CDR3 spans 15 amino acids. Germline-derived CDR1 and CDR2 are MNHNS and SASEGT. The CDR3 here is CASIASVRSSYEQYF. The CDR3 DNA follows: TGTGCCAGCATTGCTAGCGTAAGGAGCTCCTATGAGCAGTACTTC.

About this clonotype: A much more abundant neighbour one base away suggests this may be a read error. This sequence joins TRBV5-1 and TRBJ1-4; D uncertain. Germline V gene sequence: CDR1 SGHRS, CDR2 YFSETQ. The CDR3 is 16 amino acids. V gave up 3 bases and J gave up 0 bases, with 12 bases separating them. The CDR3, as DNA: TGCGCCAGCAGCTATGGAGGCCCCGCAACTAATGAAAAACTGTTTTTT. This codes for CASSYGGPATNEKLFF.

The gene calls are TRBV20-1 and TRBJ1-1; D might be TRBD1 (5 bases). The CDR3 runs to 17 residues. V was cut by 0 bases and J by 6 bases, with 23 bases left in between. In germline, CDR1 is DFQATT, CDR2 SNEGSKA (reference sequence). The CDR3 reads CSAREMTVGTGGPEAFF. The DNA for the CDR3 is TGCAGTGCTAGAGAAATGACAGTGGGCACGGGCGGCCCTGAAGCTTTCTTT.

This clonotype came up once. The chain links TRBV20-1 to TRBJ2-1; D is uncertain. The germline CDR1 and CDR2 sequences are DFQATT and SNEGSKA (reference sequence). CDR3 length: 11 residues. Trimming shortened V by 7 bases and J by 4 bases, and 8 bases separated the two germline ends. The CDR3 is CSVNQYNEQFF. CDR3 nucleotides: TGCAGTGTGAACCAATACAATGAGCAGTTCTTC.

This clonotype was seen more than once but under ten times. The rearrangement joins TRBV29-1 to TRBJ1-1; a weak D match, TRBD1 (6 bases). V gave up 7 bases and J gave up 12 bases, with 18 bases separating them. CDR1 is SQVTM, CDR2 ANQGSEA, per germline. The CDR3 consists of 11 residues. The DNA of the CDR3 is TGCAGCGCCGAGGGGGGGCCGGGGACTTTCTTT. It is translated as CSAEGGPGTFF.

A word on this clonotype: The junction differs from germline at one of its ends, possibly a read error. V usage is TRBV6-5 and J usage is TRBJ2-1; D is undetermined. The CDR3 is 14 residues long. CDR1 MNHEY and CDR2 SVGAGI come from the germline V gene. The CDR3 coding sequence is TGTACCAGCAGTTACCAACTGACTTCTAATGAACAGTTCTTC. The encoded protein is CTSSYQLTSNEQFF.

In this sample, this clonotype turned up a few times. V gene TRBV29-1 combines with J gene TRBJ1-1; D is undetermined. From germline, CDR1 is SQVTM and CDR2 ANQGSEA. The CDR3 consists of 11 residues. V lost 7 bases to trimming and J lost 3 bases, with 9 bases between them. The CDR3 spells CSASGDTEAFF. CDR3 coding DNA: TGCAGCGCTTCTGGGGACACTGAAGCTTTCTTT.

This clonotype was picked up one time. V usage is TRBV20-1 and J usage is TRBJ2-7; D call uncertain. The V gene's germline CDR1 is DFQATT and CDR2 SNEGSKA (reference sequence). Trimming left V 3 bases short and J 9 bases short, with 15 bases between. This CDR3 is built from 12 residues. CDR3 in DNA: TGCAGTGCTAGTAGAAGTTATGACGGGCAGTACTTC. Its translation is CSASRSYDGQYF.